This entry concerns a single T cell receptor (beta chain). CDR3 length: 13 amino acids. Germline-derived CDR1 and CDR2 are SGHTA and FQGTGA. Trimming pared 3 bases from V and 8 bases from J, leaving 11 bases between. The data stem from a study of blood T cell repertoires in COVID-19. The wider study: Both acute and convalescent COVID-19 samples were obtained from the United States, Italy and Spain. Sources were T cells, B-cell-depleted T cells, or PBMCs; the material itself was cDNA or gDNA.

In the original workflow: Estimates of nucleated cell counts were drawn from the amplification of reference gene primers. The method was immunoSEQ multiplex PCR; TCRdb's version includes in-frame clones alone and lacks a portion of them. V and J calls plus clone size are reproduced from that table; the DNA served to infer D and trimming. The sample holds 200,000 or so clones, roughly 80% seen once. The rearrangement joins TRBV7-3 to TRBJ2-1; no reliable D call. This receptor was identified in a man between 60 and 70 years old with COVID-19, enrolled during active disease. Sequencing was done on a sample of peripheral blood. CDR3 sequence (DNA): TGTGCCAGCAGCTTTCAGACTGGAGATGAGCAGTTCTTC. Protein: CASSFQTGDEQFF.